A single T cell receptor beta chain is shown here with its context. This sample was included in a study of control samples from healthy donors and cancer patients. V lost 0 bases, J lost 5 bases, and 20 bases lay in between. Germline V gene data show CDR1 as LGHNA and CDR2 as YSLEER. This CDR3 is 17 amino acids long. The assay was immunoSEQ multiplex PCR, and TCRdb's table has in-frame clones only and misses some. The sample holds 120,000 or so clones, 90% to 95% seen once. The sequenced material came from blood. This chain links TRBV4-3 with TRBJ2-7; possibly TRBD1 or TRBD2 for D (5 bases each). The TCR comes from a woman between 18 and 29 years old in good health. CDR3 protein: CASSQDLGPLRADEQYF. Here the CDR3 DNA reads TGCGCCAGCAGCCAAGATTTGGGACCACTGCGAGCGGACGAGCAGTACTTC.